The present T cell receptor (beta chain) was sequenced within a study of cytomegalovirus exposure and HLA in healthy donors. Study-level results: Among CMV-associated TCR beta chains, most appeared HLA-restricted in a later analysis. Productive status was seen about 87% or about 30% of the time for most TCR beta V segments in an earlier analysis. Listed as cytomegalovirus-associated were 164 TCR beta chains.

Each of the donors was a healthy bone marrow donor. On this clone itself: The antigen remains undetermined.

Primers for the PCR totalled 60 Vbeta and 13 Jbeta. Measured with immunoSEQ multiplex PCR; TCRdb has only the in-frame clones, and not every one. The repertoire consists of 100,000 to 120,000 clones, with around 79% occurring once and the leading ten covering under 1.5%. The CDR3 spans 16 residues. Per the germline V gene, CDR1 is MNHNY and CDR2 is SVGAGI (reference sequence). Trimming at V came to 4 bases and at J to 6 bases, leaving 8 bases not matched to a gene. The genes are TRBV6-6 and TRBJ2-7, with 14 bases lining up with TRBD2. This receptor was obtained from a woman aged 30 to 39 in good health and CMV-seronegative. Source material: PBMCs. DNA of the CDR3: TGTGCCAGCAGTTCCCGGGGACTAGCGGGAGCTGGCGAGCAGTACTTC. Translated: CASSSRGLAGAGEQYF.